The 3 T cell receptor beta chains below come from one sample, sequenced in a study of blood T cell repertoires in COVID-19. The method was immunoSEQ multiplex PCR; TCRdb's version includes in-frame clones alone and lacks a portion of them. This sample carries about 220,000 clones, approximately 84% of them seen once, and the ten largest clones take under 2.5%. Sequencing was performed on peripheral blood. All receptors derive from a middle-aged man with active or convalescent COVID-19.

The gene calls are TRBV27 and TRBJ1-1; TRBD1 matches at 7 bases. The CDR3 sequence is 15 residues long. Per germline, CDR1 MNHEY and CDR2 SMNVEV (reference sequence). With 5 bases clipped from V and 11 bases from J, the junction kept 17 bases outside the gene matches. The CDR3 DNA sequence: TGTGCCAGCAGTCTTCGCGACAGGGAAGGATCGAGGGCTTTCTTT. It specifies CASSLRDREGSRAFF.

Of note for this clone: One junction end does not reproduce the germline sequence, and a read error may be involved. This chain connects TRBV19 to TRBJ1-2; a weak D match, TRBD1 (6 bases). The CDR3 loop spans 11 amino acids. The germline CDR1 and CDR2 sequences are LNHDA and SQIVND (reference sequence). CDR3 loop: CAGRGAYGYTF. CDR3 sequence (DNA): TGTGCCGGTAGGGGGGCCTATGGCTACACCTTC.

The chain links TRBV28 to TRBJ1-2, with 7 bases lining up with TRBD1. The CDR3 sequence is 13 residues long. J lost 7 bases, V lost 6 bases, and 8 bases had no gene match. Looked up from germline, CDR1 is MDHEN and CDR2 is SYDVKM. CDR3 in DNA: TGTGCCAGCAGGCCCACAGGGGAAGCTGGCTACACCTTC. Protein: CASRPTGEAGYTF.